Below are 19 T cell receptor beta chains sequenced from a single sample in a study of shared clonotypes between healthy human individuals. TCRdb keeps only in-frame clones here, not all; method: immunoSEQ multiplex PCR. The table lists hundreds of thousands of clones, 73% of them singletons. The source material was memory CD4+ T cells sorted from blood. Subset in this sample: CD45RA-negative fraction. These receptors originate from a woman aged 30 to 39 in good health.

This clone was detected only once. The chain uses TRBV28 and TRBJ2-3; the D is unclear. This CDR3 is built from 11 residues. With 8 bases removed from V and 5 bases from J, the gap between germline ends came to 8 bases. Per the germline V gene, CDR1 is MDHEN and CDR2 is SYDVKM. The CDR3 reads CASHERDTQYF. DNA of the CDR3: TGTGCCAGCCATGAAAGAGATACGCAGTATTTT.

This clone has a handful of counts. V usage is TRBV5-1 and J usage is TRBJ2-5; the match to TRBD1 covers 8 bases. The germline gives CDR1 SGHRS, CDR2 YFSETQ. Trimming at V came to 4 bases and at J to 5 bases, leaving 7 bases not matched to a gene. This CDR3 is built from 14 residues. The CDR3 nucleotides are TGCGCCAGCAGCCTGGGACAGGAGTTTGAGACCCAGTACTTC. Translation gives CASSLGQEFETQYF.

The chain uses TRBV28 and TRBJ1-5; tentative D call: TRBD1 (6 bases). The CDR3 sequence is 14 residues long. Trimming pared 8 bases from V and 7 bases from J, leaving 18 bases between. In germline, CDR1 is MDHEN, CDR2 SYDVKM. CDR3 bases: TGTGCCAGCTCGACCAACAGGGTGGGGCAGCCCCAGCATTTT. This sequence encodes CASSTNRVGQPQHF. The full variable domain, completed using reference TRBV28 and TRBJ1-5, is DVKVTQSSRYLVKRTGEKVFLECVQDMDHENMFWYRQDPGLGLRLIYFSYDVKMKEKGDIPEGYSVSREKKERFSLILESASTNQTSMYLCASSTNRVGQPQHFGDGTRLSIL.

The chain combines TRBV27 with TRBJ2-1; 8 bases match TRBD1. The ends lost 5 bases at V and 6 bases at J; junction bases unmatched: 9. Germline V gene lookup returns CDR1 MNHEY and CDR2 SMNVEV (reference sequence). This CDR3 has 15 amino acids. The CDR3: CASSPRTGLSNEQFF. Here the CDR3 DNA reads TGTGCCAGCAGTCCCCGGACAGGGCTTAGCAATGAGCAGTTCTTC.

In its sample, this clone was seen a few times. With a much larger clone just one base away, this may be a read error. Other DNA variants within this sample encode the same CDR3. The rearrangement links TRBV5-1 to TRBJ2-1, with 9 positions matching TRBD2. The germline V gene has CDR1 SGHRS and CDR2 YFSETQ. This CDR3 has 15 amino acids. J gave up 4 bases and V 0 bases, and 2 bases lay outside the gene matches. Written as DNA, the CDR3 is TGCGCCAGCAGCTTGGCGACTAGCGGATACAATGAGCAGTTCTTC. It yields the protein CASSLATSGYNEQFF.

The chain employs TRBV5-6 and TRBJ2-3, with D perhaps TRBD2 (5 bases). Germline CDR1 and CDR2: SGHDT and YYEEEE. Trimming took 3 bases from V and 1 from J, leaving 21 bases between them. The CDR3 has 18 amino acids. DNA of the CDR3: TGTGCCAGCAGCTGGTCTGGGGTCCGCGGAGGAGGCACAGATACGCAGTATTTT. It encodes CASSWSGVRGGGTDTQYF. The variable domain in full, with the rest retrieved from reference TRBV5-6 and TRBJ2-3, is DAGVTQSPTHLIKTRGQQVTLRCSPKSGHDTVSWYQQALGQGPQFIFQYYEEEERQRGNFPDRFSGHQFPNYSSELNVNALLLGDSALYLCASSWSGVRGGGTDTQYFGPGTRLTVL.

J is TRBJ2-5 and V is TRBV11-2; TRBD1 matches at 7 bases. Trimming took 1 base from V and 2 from J; bases not matched to a gene: 4. The CDR3 is 15 residues long. Germline CDR1 is SGHAT and CDR2 is FQNNGV. CDR3 amino acids: CASSLARGQQETQYF. CDR3 bases: TGTGCCAGCAGCTTAGCCCGGGGACAGCAAGAGACCCAGTACTTC. The whole variable domain, filled in from reference TRBV11-2 and TRBJ2-5, reads EAGVAQSPRYKIIEKRQSVAFWCNPISGHATLYWYQQILGQGPKLLIQFQNNGVVDDSQLPKDRFSAERLKGVDSTLKIQPAKLEDSAVYLCASSLARGQQETQYFGPGTRLLVL.

The chain carries TRBV5-1 and TRBJ2-2, with a possible D match to TRBD2 (6 bases). This CDR3 is 15 amino acids long. The germline V gene has CDR1 SGHRS and CDR2 YFSETQ. V gave up 0 bases and J gave up 5 bases, with 11 bases separating them. CDR3 nucleotides: TGCGCCAGCAGCTTGGGAACGGGAGCTACCGGGGAGCTGTTTTTT. It is translated as CASSLGTGATGELFF. The full variable domain, its missing parts supplied by reference TRBV5-1 and TRBJ2-2, is KAGVTQTPRYLIKTRGQQVTLSCSPISGHRSVSWYQQTPGQGLQFLFEYFSETQRNKGNFPGRFSGRQFSNSRSEMNVSTLELGDSALYLCASSLGTGATGELFFGEGSRLTVL.

This clone was picked up one time. The gene calls are TRBV18 and TRBJ1-3; TRBD1 might be the D (5 bases). CDR1 KGHSH and CDR2 LQKENI come from the germline V gene. The CDR3 has 18 residues. Trimming took off 3 bases at V and 0 bases at J, with 18 bases between the two ends. The CDR3 protein is CASSPNAPGLISGNTIYF. CDR3 DNA: TGTGCCAGCTCACCGAACGCTCCGGGACTCATCTCTGGAAACACCATATATTTT.

The chain combines TRBV14 with TRBJ2-7, with D hard to call. Trimming took 1 base from V and 0 from J, leaving 10 bases between them. Germline assignment: CDR1 SGHDN and CDR2 FVKESK. The CDR3 spans 15 residues. The CDR3 loop reads CASSQGSLSSYEQYF. The CDR3 DNA is TGTGCCAGCAGCCAAGGCTCACTGAGCTCCTACGAGCAGTACTTC.

This clone was counted between two and nine times. The chain is built from TRBV7-2 and TRBJ1-2; 10 bases are a match to TRBD1. V was clipped by 5 bases and J by 4 bases; unmatched bases: 7. The CDR3 consists of 15 residues. Germline V gene lookup returns CDR1 SGHTA and CDR2 FQGNSA. CDR3 nucleotide sequence: TGTGCCAGCAGCGGAGGGACAGGGGAAACCTATGGCTACACCTTC. This translates into CASSGGTGETYGYTF.

The rearrangement uses TRBV5-6 and TRBJ1-2, with 8 bases matching TRBD1. Germline trimming cut 4 bases from V and 8 bases from J; bases unmatched to any gene: 7. Per germline, CDR1 SGHDT and CDR2 YYEEEE. The CDR3 extends over 13 amino acids. CDR3 sequence reads: CASSRDRLAGYTF. The CDR3 DNA sequence: TGTGCCAGCAGCCGGGACAGGCTGGCCGGCTACACCTTC.

This rearrangement joins TRBV18 to TRBJ2-6; possibly TRBD2 for D (6 bases). Deletions cut 6 bases from V and 1 base from J, with 19 bases between. The CDR3 contains 18 residues. Germline CDR1 is KGHSH and CDR2 is LQKENI. The CDR3 protein is CASSPLNMAGSGANVLTF. The CDR3 region has the DNA TGTGCCAGCTCCCCTTTAAATATGGCGGGATCTGGGGCCAACGTCCTGACTTTC.

This chain uses TRBV5-1 with TRBJ2-7; D possibly corresponds to TRBD2 (5 bases). This CDR3 is built from 18 residues. Germline V gene data show CDR1 as SGHRS and CDR2 as YFSETQ. Trimming shortened V by 0 bases and J by 2 bases, and 21 bases separated the two germline ends. The CDR3 here is CASSLAPSLVAQPYEQYF. In nucleotides, the CDR3 is TGCGCCAGCAGCTTGGCCCCCTCCTTGGTAGCGCAACCCTACGAGCAGTACTTC. Full variable domain (outside the CDR3, taken from reference TRBV5-1 and TRBJ2-7): KAGVTQTPRYLIKTRGQQVTLSCSPISGHRSVSWYQQTPGQGLQFLFEYFSETQRNKGNFPGRFSGRQFSNSRSEMNVSTLELGDSALYLCASSLAPSLVAQPYEQYFGPGTRLTVT.

The rearrangement joins TRBV11-2 to TRBJ2-7; 7 positions agree with TRBD2. This CDR3 is 19 amino acids long. The V gene's germline CDR1 is SGHAT and CDR2 FQNNGV. Trimming at V came to 5 bases and at J to 6 bases, leaving 25 bases not matched to a gene. This CDR3 is CASSPTAGGVSGGISEQYF. CDR3 nucleotides: TGTGCCAGCAGCCCGACAGCGGGCGGAGTGTCGGGAGGAATAAGCGAGCAGTACTTC.

The V and J genes are TRBV28 and TRBJ1-1, with D hard to call. Deletions cut 1 base from V and 11 bases from J, with 8 bases between. Germline-derived CDR1 and CDR2 are MDHEN and SYDVKM. The length of the CDR3 is 11 residues. CDR3 loop: CASSLSRWAFF. The CDR3 DNA follows: TGTGCCAGCAGTTTATCGCGGTGGGCTTTCTTT.

The V and J genes are TRBV2 and TRBJ2-1, with a tentative D call TRBD2 (6 bases). CDR1 and CDR2 from the germline V gene are SNHLY and FYNNEI. Trimming removed 6 bases from V and 9 bases from J, with 12 bases in between. The CDR3 loop spans 12 amino acids. The CDR3 DNA sequence: TGTGCCAGCAGGGGGACTTTTGGTGAGCAGTTCTTC. Its translation is CASRGTFGEQFF.

The rearrangement links TRBV10-1 to TRBJ1-2; D not certain. The CDR3 spans 15 residues. Germline lookup yields CDR1 WNHNN and CDR2 SYGVQD (reference sequence). V was shortened by 6 bases and J by 7 bases, with 21 bases between the two germline ends. The CDR3 DNA sequence: TGCGCCAGCAGCCCGGCCCTTTCACGTCCGGGTGGCTACACCTTC. Protein product: CASSPALSRPGGYTF.

The CDR3 loop reads CASSRGAEYNEQFF. In DNA, the CDR3 is TGTGCCAGCAGTCGGGGGGCAGAATACAATGAGCAGTTCTTC. The chain couples TRBV28 to TRBJ2-1; possible D gene TRBD2, 7 bases. Trimming left V 5 bases short and J 4 bases short, with 12 bases between. Germline CDR1 MDHEN, CDR2 SYDVKM. The CDR3 loop spans 14 amino acids.